This T cell receptor beta chain was sequenced for a study of tumor-infiltrating lymphocytes in primary liver carcinoma. In the study overall: Enrolled patients were male and female, aged 30 to 69 years.

A note on this clonotype: Its target is unknown. The conserved closing phenylalanine or tryptophan is absent in this CDR3, likely reflecting a read error. The DNA is omitted, as the CDR3 cannot be located on it reliably, and the CDR3 follows TCRdb's listing.

Whole-study findings and limits: Overlap between tumor regions exceeded overlap of tumor with adjacent tissue or blood. Tumor specimens were characterized by a significantly higher top-250-clone fraction than blood (p = 0.039).

For each extraction, RNA and DNA were obtained together from about 20-30 mg of unsorted bulk tissue. The CDR3 region is 12 residues in length, termini included. Per the germline V gene, CDR1 is MDHEN and CDR2 is SYDVKM. The template, around 520 ng total RNA, yielded TCR beta cDNA made with a constant-region primer. Slightly modified ARM-PCR served as the procedure for the TCR beta libraries. These libraries came from three rounds of nested multiplex PCR. TRBV1-TRBV30 forward primers paired with a C-beta reverse primer were used in the first two PCR rounds, which ran approximately 10 cycles each. TCRdb passed the multiplex PCR reads through MiXCR, listing each CDR3 protein once. Found here are approximately 110,000 distinct CDR3 sequences, roughly 80% of them singletons; the top ten hold approximately 18%.

This TCR was recovered from a man in his forties with primary liver carcinoma and hepatitis B virus infection. The sequencing input was liver tumor tissue from sampling region 3. Subset indicated: tumor region T3, left-lateral pole. This chain connects TRBV28 to TRBJ1-2; the table's D call of TRBD1 was not tested on the DNA. The CDR3 sequence is CATSLRGQPEII.